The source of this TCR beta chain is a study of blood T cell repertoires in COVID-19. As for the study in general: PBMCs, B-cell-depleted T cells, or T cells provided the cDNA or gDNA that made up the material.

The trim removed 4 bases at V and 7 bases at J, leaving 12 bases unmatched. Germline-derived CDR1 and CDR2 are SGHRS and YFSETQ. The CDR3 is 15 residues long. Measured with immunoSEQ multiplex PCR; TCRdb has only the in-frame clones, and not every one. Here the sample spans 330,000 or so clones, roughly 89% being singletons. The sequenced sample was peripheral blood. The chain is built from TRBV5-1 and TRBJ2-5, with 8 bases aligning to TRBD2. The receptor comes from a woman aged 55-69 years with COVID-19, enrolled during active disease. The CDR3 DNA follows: TGCGCCAGCAGCACGCTCAGCGGGGGCCACCGGACCCAGTACTTC. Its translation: CASSTLSGGHRTQYF. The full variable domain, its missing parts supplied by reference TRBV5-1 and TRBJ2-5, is KAGVTQTPRYLIKTRGQQVTLSCSPISGHRSVSWYQQTPGQGLQFLFEYFSETQRNKGNFPGRFSGRQFSNSRSEMNVSTLELGDSALYLCASSTLSGGHRTQYFGPGTRLLVL.